The 19 T cell receptor beta chains in this list originate from one sample, sequenced in a study of control samples from healthy donors and cancer patients. Using immunoSEQ multiplex PCR, the repertoire was profiled, and TCRdb retains in-frame clones only, with some absent. The sample carries some 15,000 clones, about 92% recorded once. The sequencing sample was made of PBMCs. The receptors were gathered from a man older than 75 with lung cancer.

The chain links TRBV18 to TRBJ2-3, with D possibly TRBD1 on 5 matching bases. The CDR3 contains 15 residues. Germline CDR1 and CDR2: KGHSH and LQKENI. Trimming took off 3 bases at V and 1 base at J, with 11 bases between the two ends. DNA for the CDR3: TGTGCCAGCTCACCCGAAGGGGCCCGCACAGATACGCAGTATTTT. It translates to CASSPEGARTDTQYF.

V and J are TRBV5-4 and TRBJ2-3, with 16 bases identical to TRBD2. V lost 3 bases to trimming and J lost 4 bases; unmatched junction nucleotides: 2. This CDR3 region has 16 residues. CDR1 is SGHNT and CDR2 is YYREEE in the germline V gene (reference sequence). The CDR3 reads CASSSGTSGGADTQYF. The CDR3 DNA is TGTGCCAGCAGCTCAGGGACTAGCGGGGGGGCAGATACGCAGTATTTT.

This chain connects TRBV7-2 to TRBJ1-1, with a possible D match to TRBD1 (5 bases). Trimming took 3 bases from V and 1 from J, leaving 6 bases between them. This CDR3 has 13 residues. Per germline, CDR1 SGHTA and CDR2 FQGNSA. The CDR3 DNA is TGTGCCAGCAGCTTCCAGGGGAACACTGAAGCTTTCTTT. Amino acid sequence: CASSFQGNTEAFF.

This chain uses TRBV10-1 with TRBJ2-7, with D perhaps TRBD1 (5 bases). The CDR3 length is 13 residues. Germline V lookup: CDR1 WNHNN, CDR2 SYGVQD (reference sequence). V lost 6 bases and J 6 bases, leaving 15 bases between the germline ends. The chain's CDR3 is CASSLPRGLEQYV. Here the CDR3 DNA reads TGCGCCAGCAGCCTTCCTAGGGGCCTCGAGCAGTACGTC.

The rearrangement joins TRBV7-2 to TRBJ1-1, with D tentatively TRBD1 (5 bases). Germline CDR1 reads SGHTA; CDR2 reads FQGNSA. The CDR3 has 12 amino acids. V was shortened by 8 bases and J by 3 bases, with 10 bases between the two germline ends. Here the CDR3 reads CASRRGDTEAFF. The DNA for the CDR3 is TGTGCCAGCCGAAGGGGAGACACTGAAGCTTTCTTT. Based on the CDR3 plus reference TRBV7-2 and TRBJ1-1, the full variable domain is GAGVSQSPSNKVTEKGKDVELRCDPISGHTALYWYRQSLGQGLEFLIYFQGNSAPDKSGLPSDRFSAERTGGSVSTLTIQRTQQEDSAVYLCASRRGDTEAFFGQGTRLTVV.

J is TRBJ1-1 and V is TRBV15; no clear D gene. V lost 0 bases, J lost 1 base, and 9 bases lay in between. The CDR3 totals 15 residues. Per germline, CDR1 LNHNV and CDR2 YYDKDF (reference sequence). The CDR3 loop reads CATSREVSTNTEAFF. For the CDR3, the DNA is TGTGCCACCAGCAGAGAGGTTTCGACGAACACTGAAGCTTTCTTT.

J is TRBJ2-3 and V is TRBV29-1, with a possible D match to TRBD2 (6 bases). The V gene lost 7 bases and the J gene lost 0 bases, with 8 bases spanning the gap. Per germline, CDR1 SQVTM and CDR2 ANQGSEA. The CDR3 runs 12 residues. The CDR3 reads CSGDSSTDTQYF. The CDR3 DNA is TGCAGCGGGGACTCGAGCACAGATACGCAGTATTTT.

The gene calls are TRBV5-1 and TRBJ2-3, with 11 bases aligning to TRBD2. Unmatched junction bases numbered 2, after V lost 2 bases and J lost 6 bases. Germline V lookup: CDR1 SGHRS, CDR2 YFSETQ. The CDR3 runs 14 residues. The CDR3 spells CASSLRLAGDTQYF. DNA of the CDR3: TGCGCCAGCAGCTTAAGACTAGCGGGGGATACGCAGTATTTT.

V gene TRBV14 combines with J gene TRBJ1-1, with TRBD1 as a possible D gene (6 bases). The CDR3 is 16 residues long. V shed 1 base and J shed 5 bases, with 17 bases lying between them. CDR1 and CDR2 (germline): SGHDN, FVKESK. The CDR3 DNA reads TGTGCCAGCAGCCAAGTTATCGGGGGCGCGACTACTGAAGCTTTCTTT. Translation gives CASSQVIGGATTEAFF.

CDR3 nucleotides: TGTGCCATAGGGCCGCTGAACACCGGGGAGCTGTTTTTT. This codes for CAIGPLNTGELFF. This chain connects TRBV5-4 to TRBJ2-2; unclear D gene. Trimming shortened V by 9 bases and J by 1 base, and 10 bases separated the two germline ends. CDR1 is SGHNT, CDR2 YYREEE, per germline (reference sequence). The CDR3 consists of 13 residues.

This chain uses TRBV19 with TRBJ2-5, with 7 bases lining up with TRBD1. J lost 5 bases, V lost 3 bases, and 6 bases had no gene match. Germline CDR1 LNHDA, CDR2 SQIVND (reference sequence). The CDR3 is 14 amino acids. The CDR3 region is CASSIKGTDETQYF. DNA for the CDR3: TGTGCCAGTAGTATTAAGGGGACAGATGAGACCCAGTACTTC. The whole variable domain, filled in from reference TRBV19 and TRBJ2-5, reads DGGITQSPKYLFRKEGQNVTLSCEQNLNHDAMYWYRQDPGQGLRLIYYSQIVNDFQKGDIAEGYSVSREKKESFPLTVTSAQKNPTAFYLCASSIKGTDETQYFGPGTRLLVL.

This clone was found once. V gene TRBV5-5 combines with J gene TRBJ2-3; D ambiguous. The CDR3 loop spans 14 amino acids. Per germline, CDR1 SGHKS and CDR2 YYEKEE (reference sequence). V was shortened by 4 bases and J by 2 bases, with 11 bases between the two germline ends. CDR3 sequence reads: CASSRIWATDTQYF. The CDR3 coding sequence is TGTGCCAGCAGCCGAATATGGGCCACAGATACGCAGTATTTT.

The chain couples TRBV7-2 to TRBJ2-3; D unclear. CDR3 size: 15 residues. Germline V gene data show CDR1 as SGHTA and CDR2 as FQGNSA. Trimming removed 2 bases from V and 1 base from J, with 10 bases in between. In DNA form, the CDR3 reads TGTGCCAGCAGCTTATACGCAGGAGGCACAGATACGCAGTATTTT. Protein product: CASSLYAGGTDTQYF.

This rearrangement joins TRBV9 to TRBJ2-5; TRBD2 aligns across 8 bases. CDR1 and CDR2 (germline): SGDLS, YYNGEE. This CDR3 is 15 amino acids long. V trimming: 0 bases; J trimming: 2 bases; junction bases outside the gene matches: 3. As DNA, the CDR3 is TGTGCCAGCAGCGTAGGTACTAGCGGACAAGAGACCCAGTACTTC. Protein: CASSVGTSGQETQYF.

As concerns this clone: The same CDR3 is also encoded by other DNA sequences in this sample. The V call is TRBV12-5, the J call TRBJ1-2; perhaps TRBD1 as D (6 bases). Per germline, CDR1 LGHNT and CDR2 FRNRAP. Trimming shortened V by 5 bases and J by 8 bases, and 21 bases separated the two germline ends. The CDR3 runs to 15 residues. The DNA for the CDR3 is TGTGCTAGTGGTACTCCCTTCACACAGGGAGAGGGCTACACCTTC. Amino acid sequence: CASGTPFTQGEGYTF.

The V gene is TRBV6-2 or TRBV6-3, the J gene TRBJ1-1; no firm D call. V lost 2 bases and J lost 0, with 16 bases in between. Per germline, CDR1 MNHEY and CDR2 SVGEGT. CDR3 length: 17 amino acids. CDR3 in amino acids: CASSYPLEATMNTEAFF. Written as DNA, the CDR3 is TGTGCCAGCAGTTACCCGCTAGAGGCCACAATGAACACTGAAGCTTTCTTT.

This clone was detected once. The chain is built from TRBV14 and TRBJ1-1, with TRBD1 as a possible D gene (5 bases). The germline V gene has CDR1 SGHDN and CDR2 FVKESK. Trimming stripped 0 bases from V and 7 bases from J, with 9 bases between. This CDR3 is built from 13 residues. The CDR3 protein is CASSQERGNEAFF. CDR3 in DNA: TGTGCCAGCAGCCAAGAGCGGGGGAATGAAGCTTTCTTT.

The J gene is TRBJ2-3, the V gene TRBV5-1; D remains unclear. Trimming left V 3 bases short and J 0 bases short, with 2 bases between. The CDR3 length is 12 residues. From germline, CDR1 is SGHRS and CDR2 YFSETQ. CDR3 loop: CASSSSTDTQYF. The CDR3 DNA is TGCGCCAGCAGCTCAAGCACAGATACGCAGTATTTT.

The V and J genes are TRBV20-1 and TRBJ1-5, with D unclear. The length of the CDR3 is 11 residues. Per the germline V gene, CDR1 is DFQATT and CDR2 is SNEGSKA (reference sequence). V lost 1 base and J lost 11, with 9 bases in between. CDR3 loop: CSARGPPTQHF. The CDR3 DNA follows: TGCAGTGCTAGAGGGCCCCCGACCCAGCATTTT.